This entry concerns a single T cell receptor beta chain. The antigen it binds to is not known. Base qualities are not recorded, but no much larger clone differs from it by a single base. From the cysteine up to the phenylalanine, the CDR3 has a length of 17 residues. Only the CDR3 portion is preserved as DNA: 51 bases, with reading frame beginning at the first base. At the junction V is shortened by 3 bases and J by 4 bases; bases outside the gene matches: 13. The germline V gene (reference sequence) yields SGHNT for CDR1 and YYREEE for CDR2. TCR CDR3 regions were amplified from genomic DNA by multiplex PCR using the deep immunoSEQ assay. Extracted genomic DNA from each cell subset was distributed evenly across all wells of several immunoSEQ 96-well plates, and each plate was treated as a replicate. For unsorted PBMC, each replicate PCR was loaded with 300 ng genomic DNA, equivalent to some 27,000 T cell genomes. Ten immunoSEQ deep assay plates were used to sequence the unsorted PBMC genomic DNA. The purified libraries were quantified using a Qubit 3.0 fluorometer, sized with a Bioanalyzer 2100, and then quantified again using the KAPA Library Quantification kit. Every immunoSEQ 96-well plate was sequenced on a dedicated single-read 150-cycle Illumina NextSeq 550 flow cell. Per the original workflow: Because the immunoSEQ output included only junctional sequences and no quality scores, the filtering could not be the same as the filtering used for full-length reads. To assign V/J genes and CDR3, sequences were annotated using PyIR, a Python wrapper for IgBLAST v1.9, with IMGT germline references. Reads with weak V/J assignments (E-value above 1e-6), missing CDR3, stop codons, out-of-frame junctions, or ambiguous translated residues were removed. V3J clonotypes were defined by identical inferred V gene, J gene, and CDR3 amino acid sequence. Percentage overlap between repertoires was computed as shared unique clonotypes divided by the size of the smaller repertoire. Repertoire richness was assessed with RTK rarefaction, the Chao1 estimator, and Recon v2.1 estimates of unobserved clonotypes. TCRdb re-hosts the immuneACCESS table, in-frame sequences only. Its copies lack some clones; in the studies checked, an unresolved V gene accounts for under half of them, and the cause for the rest is not known. V and J calls and clone size follow that table, whereas D and trimming were derived from the DNA. This sample lists about half a million clones; around 79% were detected once. Approximately 13% of the sample is in the top ten clones.

The data stem from a study of shared clonotypes between healthy human individuals (dated by TCRdb to the early 2020s). Describing the broader study: The cohort comprised two women and a few men aged 18 to 49 years. Per donor, leukapheresis produced somewhere between about 0.85 and 10 billion PBMCs. Different laboratories and diverse techniques were used to prepare libraries and sequence TCR repertoires, to increase sequencing depth and limit assay-specific biases. The study deeply sequenced blood TCR repertoires of five healthy adults to estimate repertoire size and the extent of clonotype sharing between individuals.

Healthy HIV-negative adults with no recently reported acute infections or vaccinations were included as donors. Every donor was a Caucasian adult living in Nashville, Tennessee, USA. In the unsorted samples, 85 million to 100 million PBMCs were counted, and genomic DNA was extracted using the QIAamp DNA Blood Mini kit. Blood was obtained by leukapheresis, after which PBMCs were separated by Ficoll-Histopaque density gradient centrifugation and cryopreserved in liquid nitrogen vapor phase. Here is what the overall study found, with its caveats: The genetic and exposure-history diversity represented was limited by the small number of donors. Pairwise subsampling indicated that sequencing depth was expected to affect the degree of clonotype sharing among donors. Sampling was restricted to blood, and TCR repertoires in tissue are likely to differ from TCR repertoires in blood.

The source is a middle-aged woman in good health. Some clones in this sample may be carry-over from other donors' samples. The sequencing sample was made of PBMCs. Recombination joined TRBV5-4 with TRBJ1-3; TRBD1 fits 7 bases in the junction. The CDR3 corresponds to CASSSRQGLATGNTIYF. The DNA sequence is as follows: TGTGCCAGCAGCTCAAGACAGGGCCTCGCGACCGGAAACACCATATATTTT.